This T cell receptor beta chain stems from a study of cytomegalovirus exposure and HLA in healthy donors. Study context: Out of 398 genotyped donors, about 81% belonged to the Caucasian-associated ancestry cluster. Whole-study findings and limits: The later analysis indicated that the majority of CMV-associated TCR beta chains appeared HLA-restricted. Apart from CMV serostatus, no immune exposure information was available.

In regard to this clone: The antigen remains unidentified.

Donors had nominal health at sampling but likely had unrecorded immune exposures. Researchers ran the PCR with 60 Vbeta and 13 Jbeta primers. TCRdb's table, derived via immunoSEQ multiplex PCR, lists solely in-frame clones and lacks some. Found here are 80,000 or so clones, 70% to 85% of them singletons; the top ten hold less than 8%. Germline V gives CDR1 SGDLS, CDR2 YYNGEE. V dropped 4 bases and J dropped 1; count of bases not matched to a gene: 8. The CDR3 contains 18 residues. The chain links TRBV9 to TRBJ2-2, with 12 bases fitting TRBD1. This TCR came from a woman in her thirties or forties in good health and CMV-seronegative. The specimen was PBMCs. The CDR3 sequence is CASSTGTGGRWNTGELFF. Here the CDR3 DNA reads TGTGCCAGCAGCACAGGGACAGGGGGCCGTTGGAACACCGGGGAGCTGTTTTTT.